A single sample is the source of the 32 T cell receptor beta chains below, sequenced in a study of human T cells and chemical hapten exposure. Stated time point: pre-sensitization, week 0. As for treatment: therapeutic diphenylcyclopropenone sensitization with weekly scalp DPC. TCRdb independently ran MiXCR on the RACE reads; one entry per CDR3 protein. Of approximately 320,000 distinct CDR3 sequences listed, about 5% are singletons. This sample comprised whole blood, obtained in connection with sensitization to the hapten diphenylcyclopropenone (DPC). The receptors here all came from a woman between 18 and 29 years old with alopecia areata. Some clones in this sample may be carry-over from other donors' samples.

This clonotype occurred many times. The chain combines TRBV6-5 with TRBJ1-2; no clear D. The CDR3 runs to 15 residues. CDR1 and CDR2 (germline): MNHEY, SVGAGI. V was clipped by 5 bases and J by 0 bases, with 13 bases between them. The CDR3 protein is CASSTSGEANYGYTF. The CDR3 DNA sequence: TGTGCCAGCAGTACTTCAGGAGAAGCTAACTATGGCTACACCTTC.

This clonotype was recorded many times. The CDR3 loop reads CSAPSPGRVSPNEQFF. The CDR3 nucleotides read TGCAGTGCTCCCTCTCCCGGGAGAGTTTCCCCCAATGAGCAGTTCTTC. J is TRBJ2-1 and V is TRBV20-1; D may be TRBD2 (6 bases). The CDR3 runs to 16 residues. CDR1 DFQATT and CDR2 SNEGSKA come from the germline V gene (reference sequence). V was trimmed by 5 bases and J by 6 bases, leaving 23 bases between them.

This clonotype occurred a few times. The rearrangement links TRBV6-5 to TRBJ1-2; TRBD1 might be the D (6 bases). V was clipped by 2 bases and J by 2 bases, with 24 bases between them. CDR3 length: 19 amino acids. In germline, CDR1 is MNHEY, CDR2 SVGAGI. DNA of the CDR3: TGTGCCAGCAGTTACAGTAACCCGGTTGATCCCACAGGGAACTATGGCTACACCTTC. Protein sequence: CASSYSNPVDPTGNYGYTF.

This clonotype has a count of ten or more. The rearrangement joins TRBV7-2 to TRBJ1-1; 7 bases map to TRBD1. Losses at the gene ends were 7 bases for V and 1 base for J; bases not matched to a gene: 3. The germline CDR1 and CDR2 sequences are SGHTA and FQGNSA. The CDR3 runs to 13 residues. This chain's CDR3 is CASKQGQNTEAFF. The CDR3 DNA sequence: TGTGCCAGCAAACAGGGGCAGAACACTGAAGCTTTCTTT.

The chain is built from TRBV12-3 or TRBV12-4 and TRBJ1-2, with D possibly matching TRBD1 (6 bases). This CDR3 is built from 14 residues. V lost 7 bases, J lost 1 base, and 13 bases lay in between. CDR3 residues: CASTQGFFNYGYTF. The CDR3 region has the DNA TGTGCCAGCACTCAGGGGTTCTTTAACTATGGCTACACCTTC.

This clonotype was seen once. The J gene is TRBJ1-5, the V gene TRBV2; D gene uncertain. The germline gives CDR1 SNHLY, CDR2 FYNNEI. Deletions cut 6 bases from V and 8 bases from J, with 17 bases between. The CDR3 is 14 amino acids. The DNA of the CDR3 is TGTGCCAGCAGCACCTTGAATTCTGATGAGCCCCAGCATTTT. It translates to CASSTLNSDEPQHF. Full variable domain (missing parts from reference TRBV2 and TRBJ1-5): EPEVTQTPSHQVTQMGQEVILRCVPISNHLYFYWYRQILGQKVEFLVSFYNNEISEKSEIFDDQFSVERPDGSNFTLKIRSTKLEDSAMYFCASSTLNSDEPQHFGDGTRLSIL.

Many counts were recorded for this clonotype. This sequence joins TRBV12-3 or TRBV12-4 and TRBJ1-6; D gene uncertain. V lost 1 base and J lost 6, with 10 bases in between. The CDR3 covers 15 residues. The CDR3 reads CASSLVRFPNSPLHF. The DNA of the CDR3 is TGTGCCAGCAGTTTAGTACGCTTTCCTAATTCACCCCTCCACTTT.

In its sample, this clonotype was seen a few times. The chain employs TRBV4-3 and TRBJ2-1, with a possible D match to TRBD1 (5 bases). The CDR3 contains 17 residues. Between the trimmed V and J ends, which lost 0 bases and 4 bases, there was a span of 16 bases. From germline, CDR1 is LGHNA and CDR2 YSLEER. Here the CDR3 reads CASSQDYGRDLYNEQFF. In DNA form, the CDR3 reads TGCGCCAGCAGCCAAGATTACGGCAGGGATTTATACAATGAGCAGTTCTTC.

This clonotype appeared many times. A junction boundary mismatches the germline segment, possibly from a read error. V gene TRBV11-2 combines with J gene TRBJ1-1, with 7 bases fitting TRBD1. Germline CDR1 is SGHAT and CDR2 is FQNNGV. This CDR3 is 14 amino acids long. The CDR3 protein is CASSPQTGNAEAFF. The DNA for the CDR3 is TGTGCCAGCAGCCCACAGACAGGGAACGCTGAAGCTTTCTTT.

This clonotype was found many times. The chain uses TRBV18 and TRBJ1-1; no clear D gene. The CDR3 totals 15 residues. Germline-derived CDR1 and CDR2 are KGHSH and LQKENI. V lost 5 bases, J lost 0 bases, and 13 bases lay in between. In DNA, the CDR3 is TGTGCCAGCTCAGCGATGACGGACTTGAACACTGAAGCTTTCTTT. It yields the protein CASSAMTDLNTEAFF.

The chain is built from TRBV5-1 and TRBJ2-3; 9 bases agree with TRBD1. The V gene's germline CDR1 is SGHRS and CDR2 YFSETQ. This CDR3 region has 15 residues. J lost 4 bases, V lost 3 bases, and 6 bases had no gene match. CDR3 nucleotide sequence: TGCGCCAGCAGCTCTAACAGGGGGCGATCAGATACGCAGTATTTT. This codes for CASSSNRGRSDTQYF.

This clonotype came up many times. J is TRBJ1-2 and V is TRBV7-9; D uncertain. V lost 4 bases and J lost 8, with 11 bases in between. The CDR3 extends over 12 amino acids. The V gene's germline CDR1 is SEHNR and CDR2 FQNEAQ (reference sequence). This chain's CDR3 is CASSSMEGGYTF. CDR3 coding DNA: TGTGCCAGCAGCTCGATGGAGGGCGGCTACACCTTC.

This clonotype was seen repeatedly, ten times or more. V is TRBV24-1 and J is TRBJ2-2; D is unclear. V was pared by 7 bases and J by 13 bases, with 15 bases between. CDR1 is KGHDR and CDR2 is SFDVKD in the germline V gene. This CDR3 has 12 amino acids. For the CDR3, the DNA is TGTGCCACCAGCTTACCGCTCGGTGGGCTGTTTTTT. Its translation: CATSLPLGGLFF.

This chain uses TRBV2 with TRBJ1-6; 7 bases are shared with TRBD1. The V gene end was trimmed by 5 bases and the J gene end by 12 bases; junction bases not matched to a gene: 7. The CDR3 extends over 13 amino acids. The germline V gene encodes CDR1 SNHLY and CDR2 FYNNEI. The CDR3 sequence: CASSLGTAGPLHF. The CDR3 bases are TGTGCCAGCAGTCTCGGGACAGCAGGACCCCTCCACTTT. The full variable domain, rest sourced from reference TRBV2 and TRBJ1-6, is EPEVTQTPSHQVTQMGQEVILRCVPISNHLYFYWYRQILGQKVEFLVSFYNNEISEKSEIFDDQFSVERPDGSNFTLKIRSTKLEDSAMYFCASSLGTAGPLHFGNGTRLTVT.

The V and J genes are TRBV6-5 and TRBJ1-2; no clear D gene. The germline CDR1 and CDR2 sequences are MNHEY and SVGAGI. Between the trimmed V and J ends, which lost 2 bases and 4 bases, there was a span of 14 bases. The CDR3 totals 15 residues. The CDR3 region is CASSYIARQSYGYTF. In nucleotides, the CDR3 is TGTGCCAGCAGTTACATTGCACGCCAGAGCTATGGCTACACCTTC.

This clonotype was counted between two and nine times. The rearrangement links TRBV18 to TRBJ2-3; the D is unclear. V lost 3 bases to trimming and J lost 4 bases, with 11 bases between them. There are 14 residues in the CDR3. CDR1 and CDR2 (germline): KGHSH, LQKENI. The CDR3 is CASSPRAQPDTQYF. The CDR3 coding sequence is TGTGCCAGCTCACCCCGCGCCCAACCAGATACGCAGTATTTT.

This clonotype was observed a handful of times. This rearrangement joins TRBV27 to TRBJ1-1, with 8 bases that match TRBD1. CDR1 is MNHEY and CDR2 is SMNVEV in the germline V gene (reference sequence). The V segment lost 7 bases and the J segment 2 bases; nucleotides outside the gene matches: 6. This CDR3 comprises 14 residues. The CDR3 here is CASNDRGPNTEAFF. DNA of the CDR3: TGTGCCAGCAACGACAGGGGACCAAACACTGAAGCTTTCTTT.

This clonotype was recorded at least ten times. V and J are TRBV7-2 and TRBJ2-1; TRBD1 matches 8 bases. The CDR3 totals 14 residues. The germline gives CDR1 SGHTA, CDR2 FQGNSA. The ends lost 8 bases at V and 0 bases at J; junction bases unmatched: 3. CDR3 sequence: CASGTGLSYNEQFF. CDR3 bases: TGTGCCAGCGGGACAGGACTCTCCTACAATGAGCAGTTCTTC.

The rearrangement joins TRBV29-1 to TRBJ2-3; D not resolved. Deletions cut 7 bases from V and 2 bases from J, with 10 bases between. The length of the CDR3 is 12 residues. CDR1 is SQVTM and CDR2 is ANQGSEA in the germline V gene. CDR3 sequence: CSGGTATDTQYF. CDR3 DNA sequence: TGCAGCGGAGGAACAGCCACAGATACGCAGTATTTT.

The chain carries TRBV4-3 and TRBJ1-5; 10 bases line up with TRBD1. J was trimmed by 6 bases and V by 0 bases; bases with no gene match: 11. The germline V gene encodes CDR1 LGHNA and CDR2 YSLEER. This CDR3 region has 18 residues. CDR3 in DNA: TGCGCCAGCAGCCAAGATTTAAGGGACAGGGGAAGGGGTCAGCCCCAGCATTTT. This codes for CASSQDLRDRGRGQPQHF.

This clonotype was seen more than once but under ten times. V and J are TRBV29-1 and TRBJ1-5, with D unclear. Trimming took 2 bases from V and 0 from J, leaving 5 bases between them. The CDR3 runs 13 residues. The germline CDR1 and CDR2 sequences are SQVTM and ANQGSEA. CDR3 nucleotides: TGCAGCGTTGAATACTCTAGCAATCAGCCCCAGCATTTT. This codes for CSVEYSSNQPQHF.

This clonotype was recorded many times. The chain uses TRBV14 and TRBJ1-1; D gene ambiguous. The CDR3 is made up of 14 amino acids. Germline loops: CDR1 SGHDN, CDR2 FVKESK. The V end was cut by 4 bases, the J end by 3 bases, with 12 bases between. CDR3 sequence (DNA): TGTGCCAGCAGCCCCCGGCCCAGAGACACTGAAGCTTTCTTT. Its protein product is CASSPRPRDTEAFF.

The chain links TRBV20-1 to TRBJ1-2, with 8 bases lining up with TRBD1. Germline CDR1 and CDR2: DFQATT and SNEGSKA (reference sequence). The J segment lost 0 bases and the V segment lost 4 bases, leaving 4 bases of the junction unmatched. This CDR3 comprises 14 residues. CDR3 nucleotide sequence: TGCAGTGCTATCACAGGGGGTTCTAACTATGGCTACACCTTC. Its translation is CSAITGGSNYGYTF.

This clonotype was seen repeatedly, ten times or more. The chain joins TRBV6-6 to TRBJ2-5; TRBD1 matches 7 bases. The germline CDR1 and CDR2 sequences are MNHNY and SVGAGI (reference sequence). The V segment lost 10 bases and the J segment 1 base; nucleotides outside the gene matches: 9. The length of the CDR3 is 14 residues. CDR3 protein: CAIQTQGTQETQYF. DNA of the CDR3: TGTGCCATCCAGACACAGGGGACCCAAGAGACCCAGTACTTC.

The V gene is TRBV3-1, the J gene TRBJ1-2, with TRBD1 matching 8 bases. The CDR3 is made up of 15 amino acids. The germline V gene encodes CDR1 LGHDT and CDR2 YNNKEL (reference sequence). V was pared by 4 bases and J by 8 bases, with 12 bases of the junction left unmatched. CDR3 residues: CASSRSSGGADGYTF. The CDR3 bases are TGTGCCAGCAGCCGAAGCTCAGGGGGCGCAGACGGCTACACCTTC.

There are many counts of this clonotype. The chain's CDR3 is CASSQGTGTPYEQYF. Written as DNA, the CDR3 is TGCGCCAGCAGCCAGGGAACAGGGACACCCTACGAGCAGTACTTC. The J gene is TRBJ2-7, the V gene TRBV4-1, with D perhaps TRBD1 (6 bases). The germline gives CDR1 MGHRA, CDR2 YSYEKL. The V end was cut by 3 bases, the J end by 2 bases, with 14 bases between. This CDR3 comprises 15 residues.

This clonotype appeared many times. The CDR3 nucleotides are TGTGCCAGCAACATAGGAGACCATAACTATGGCTACACCTTC. It is translated as CASNIGDHNYGYTF. V gene TRBV6-2 or TRBV6-3 combines with J gene TRBJ1-2; D is undetermined. V was cut by 7 bases and J by 1 base, with 13 bases left in between. This CDR3 region has 14 residues. From germline, CDR1 is MNHEY and CDR2 SVGEGT.

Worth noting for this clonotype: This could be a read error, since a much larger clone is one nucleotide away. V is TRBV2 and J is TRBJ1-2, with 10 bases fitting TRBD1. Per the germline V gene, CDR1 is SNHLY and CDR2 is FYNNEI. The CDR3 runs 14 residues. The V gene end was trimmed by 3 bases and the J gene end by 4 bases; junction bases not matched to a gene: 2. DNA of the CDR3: TGTGCCAGCAGTGATAGGACAGGGGGCTATGGCTACACCTTC. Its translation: CASSDRTGGYGYTF.

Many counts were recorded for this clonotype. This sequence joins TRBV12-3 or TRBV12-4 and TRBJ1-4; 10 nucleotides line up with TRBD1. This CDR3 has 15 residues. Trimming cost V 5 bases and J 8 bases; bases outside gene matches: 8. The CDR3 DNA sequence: TGTGCCAGCAGTACTCAGACAGGGGGCAACGAAAAACTGTTTTTT. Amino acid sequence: CASSTQTGGNEKLFF.

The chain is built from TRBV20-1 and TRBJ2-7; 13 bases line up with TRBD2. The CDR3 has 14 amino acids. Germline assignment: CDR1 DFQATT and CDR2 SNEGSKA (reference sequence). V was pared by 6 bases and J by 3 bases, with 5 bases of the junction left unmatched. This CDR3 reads CSARLAGGNYEQYF. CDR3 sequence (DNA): TGCAGTGCCCGACTAGCGGGGGGCAACTACGAGCAGTACTTC.

The CDR3 loop is CASRIQGINEKLFF. Here the CDR3 DNA reads TGTGCCAGCAGGATACAGGGGATAAATGAAAAACTGTTTTTT. V and J are TRBV27 and TRBJ1-4; 7 bases are shared with TRBD1. The CDR3 consists of 14 residues. Germline V gene data show CDR1 as MNHEY and CDR2 as SMNVEV (reference sequence). Unmatched junction bases numbered 6, after V lost 6 bases and J lost 5 bases.

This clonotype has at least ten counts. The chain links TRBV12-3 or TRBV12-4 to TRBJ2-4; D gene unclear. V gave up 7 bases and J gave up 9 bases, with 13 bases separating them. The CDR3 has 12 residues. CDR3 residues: CASTLTAGIQYF. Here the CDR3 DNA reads TGTGCCAGCACTCTCACCGCTGGCATTCAGTACTTC.